The rows below give T cell receptor beta chains drawn from one sample of a study of T cells in Graves' hyperthyroidism and ophthalmopathy. MiXCR, run by TCRdb on the multiplex PCR reads, gives a single entry per CDR3 protein. In the table there are about 420,000 distinct CDR3 sequences, around 16% of which are singletons. What was sequenced was blood. These receptors came from a woman younger than 35 with Graves' hyperthyroidism. CDR3s include the opening cysteine and the closing phenylalanine or tryptophan. The D gene is left open where the match is weak. Size values are once, few and many counts, or a class for expanded clones, and some rows have none.

size: many; J: TRBJ2-5; D: -; V: TRBV27; DNA: TGTGCCAGCAGTTTATCGCGGGGATTTAATCCGGAGACCCAGTACTTC; CDR3: CASSLSRGFNPETQYF
size: many; J: TRBJ2-5; D: TRBD2; V: TRBV7-8; DNA: TGTGCCAGCAACTATCTAGCGGCTGGGGGGACCCAGTACTTC; CDR3: CASNYLAAGGTQYF
size: many; J: TRBJ1-5; D: -; V: TRBV11-2; DNA: TGTGCCAGCAGCTTAGGGGGTGGGCAGCTCAATCAGCCCCAGCATTTT; CDR3: CASSLGGGQLNQPQHF
size: -; J: TRBJ2-3; D: -; V: TRBV6-4; DNA: TGTGCCAGCAGTGAGGGCACGGAGGCAGATACGCAGTATTTT; CDR3: CASSEGTEADTQYF
size: -; J: TRBJ2-7; D: TRBD2; V: TRBV27; DNA: TGTGCCAGCAGTTTTCGGGAGGGCCCAAACGAGCAGTACTTC; CDR3: CASSFREGPNEQYF
size: many; J: TRBJ2-7; D: -; V: TRBV28; DNA: TGTGCCAGCAGTGTCCGCGCGGCGGGCCGTCCCTACGAGCAGTACTTC; CDR3: CASSVRAAGRPYEQYF
size: few; J: TRBJ1-3; D: TRBD1; V: TRBV6-6; DNA: TGTGCCAGCAGTTACTCGACTGGACAGGGCTCTGGAAACACCATATATTTT; CDR3: CASSYSTGQGSGNTIYF
size: many; J: TRBJ1-2; D: TRBD1; V: TRBV12-3/TRBV12-4; DNA: TGTGCCAGCAGTCTAACAGGGGTCGGCTACACCTTC; CDR3: CASSLTGVGYTF
size: many; J: TRBJ2-2; D: -; V: TRBV20-1; DNA: TGCAGTGCTAGAACCCCCGGCGGGACCGCGAACACCGGGGAGCTGTTTTTT; CDR3: CSARTPGGTANTGELFF
size: -; J: TRBJ2-1; D: -; V: TRBV4-1; DNA: TGCGCCAGCAGCCCTCGGGACACTATAGACAATGAGCAGTTCTTC; CDR3: CASSPRDTIDNEQFF
size: many; J: TRBJ2-1; D: -; V: TRBV24-1; DNA: TGTGCCACCAGTGATGCGCGGGCGGACTCCTACAATGAGCAGTTCTTC; CDR3: CATSDARADSYNEQFF
size: many; J: TRBJ1-2; D: -; V: TRBV20-1; DNA: TGCAGTGCTAGCGTGAAGGGGAGTAGTTTTGGCTACACCTTC; CDR3: CSASVKGSSFGYTF
size: many; J: TRBJ1-1; D: -; V: TRBV29-1; DNA: TGCAGCGGACTAGGGGGTGGCACTGAAGCTTTCTTT; CDR3: CSGLGGGTEAFF
size: many; J: TRBJ2-2; D: -; V: TRBV2; DNA: TGTGCCAGCAACCCGGTGACCGGGGAGCTGTTTTTT; CDR3: CASNPVTGELFF
size: many; J: TRBJ1-2; D: TRBD1; V: TRBV2; DNA: TGTGCCAGCTTGCTGGGACAGGCTAACTATGGCTACACCTTC; CDR3: CASLLGQANYGYTF
size: few; J: TRBJ1-1; D: TRBD1; V: TRBV18; DNA: TGTGCCAGCTCACCTCAGGGGGCGATGTCGATGAACACTGAAGCTTTCTTT; CDR3: CASSPQGAMSMNTEAFF
size: many; J: TRBJ1-6; D: -; V: TRBV20-1; DNA: TGCAGTGCTAGAGAGGGTGGCTTTAATTCACCCCTCCACTTT; CDR3: CSAREGGFNSPLHF
size: many; J: TRBJ1-5; D: -; V: TRBV7-8; DNA: TGTGCCAGCAGCTTAGATGGAGACATTCCAAATCAGCCCCAGCATTTT; CDR3: CASSLDGDIPNQPQHF
size: -; J: TRBJ1-5; D: -; V: TRBV6-2/TRBV6-3; DNA: TGTGCCAGCACAGGGCTTAGCAATCAGCCCCAGCATTTT; CDR3: CASTGLSNQPQHF
size: once; J: TRBJ2-6; D: -; V: TRBV2; DNA: TGTGCCAGCAGCCCACGCGGGGTAGCGCGACACTCTGGGGCCAACGTCCTGACTTTC; CDR3: CASSPRGVARHSGANVLTF
size: -; J: TRBJ1-1; D: -; V: TRBV14; DNA: TGTGCCAGCAGCCAAGAATCTGGCGCGCTACAGATCCCCACTGAAGCTTTCTTT; CDR3: CASSQESGALQIPTEAFF
size: -; J: TRBJ2-7; D: -; V: TRBV7-7; DNA: TGTGCTAGCAGCCCCGACTATGGGGGCGAGCAGTACTTC; CDR3: CASSPDYGGEQYF
size: many; J: TRBJ2-7; D: TRBD1; V: TRBV18; DNA: TGTGCCAGCTCACCAACTCGGACAGGGCTACCCGACGAGCAGTACTTC; CDR3: CASSPTRTGLPDEQYF